What follows are 24 T cell receptor beta chains derived from one specimen sequenced in a study of shared clonotypes between healthy human individuals. Sequencing was performed with immunoSEQ multiplex PCR; in TCRdb, only in-frame clones are kept and a portion is missing. The data show 650,000 to 800,000 clones, around 90% seen once. Terminally differentiated effector memory CD45RA+ cells were left out of the naive CD8 fraction, which was CD45RO-negative and positively selected for CCR7. Input material: naive CD8+ T cells sorted from blood. The receptors come from a man under 40 in good health.

A remark on this clone: The sample contains more than one DNA sequence encoding this CDR3. V gene TRBV6-5 combines with J gene TRBJ1-1; D is unclear. The V and J ends lost 0 bases and 4 bases respectively, with 6 bases between them. This CDR3 region has 13 residues. Per germline, CDR1 MNHEY and CDR2 SVGAGI. For the CDR3, the DNA is TGTGCCAGCAGTTACTCCGGAAGCACTGAAGCTTTCTTT. The encoded protein is CASSYSGSTEAFF.

The chain recombines TRBV27 with TRBJ1-2; TRBD1 aligns across 8 bases. The CDR3 has 16 residues. V shed 6 bases, J shed 8 bases, and the junction held 17 bases outside the gene matches. Germline-derived CDR1 and CDR2 are MNHEY and SMNVEV (reference sequence). The CDR3 is CASRSLGTGLVDGYTF. For the CDR3, the DNA is TGTGCCAGCAGATCCCTAGGGACAGGATTGGTGGACGGCTACACCTTC.

V gene TRBV6-5 combines with J gene TRBJ2-1; D is uncertain. CDR1 and CDR2 (germline): MNHEY, SVGAGI. Trimming left V 6 bases short and J 6 bases short, with 9 bases between. The CDR3 consists of 12 residues. The CDR3 protein is CASRGVFNEQFF. Here the CDR3 DNA reads TGTGCCAGCAGAGGAGTTTTCAATGAGCAGTTCTTC.

The chain has TRBV15 and TRBJ1-2; 7 nucleotides line up with TRBD1. Germline V gene sequence: CDR1 LNHNV, CDR2 YYDKDF (reference sequence). The CDR3 is 15 residues long. The J segment lost 6 bases and the V segment lost 4 bases, leaving 11 bases of the junction unmatched. The DNA of the CDR3 is TGTGCCACCAGCACGCCTGGGACAGAGAAGGATGGCTACACCTTC. It translates to CATSTPGTEKDGYTF. Looking up the rest from reference TRBV15 and TRBJ1-2 gives the full variable domain: DAMVIQNPRYQVTQFGKPVTLSCSQTLNHNVMYWYQQKSSQAPKLLFHYYDKDFNNEADTPDNFQSRRPNTSFCFLDIRSPGLGDTAMYLCATSTPGTEKDGYTFGSGTRLTVV.

The chain couples TRBV7-2 to TRBJ2-7; D gene unclear. V was trimmed by 5 bases and J by 0 bases, leaving 17 bases between them. Germline V gives CDR1 SGHTA, CDR2 FQGNSA. The length of the CDR3 is 16 residues. The CDR3 coding sequence is TGTGCCAGCAGCCCTTTAACCGCACAGTACTCCTACGAGCAGTACTTC. It codes for CASSPLTAQYSYEQYF. Variable domain in full (rest from reference TRBV7-2 and TRBJ2-7): GAGVSQSPSNKVTEKGKDVELRCDPISGHTALYWYRQSLGQGLEFLIYFQGNSAPDKSGLPSDRFSAERTGGSVSTLTIQRTQQEDSAVYLCASSPLTAQYSYEQYFGPGTRLTVT.

This clone was found once. V is TRBV7-9 and J is TRBJ2-1; TRBD2 might be the D (5 bases). The length of the CDR3 is 15 residues. V dropped 2 bases and J dropped 3 bases, with 11 bases sitting between them. Germline V gives CDR1 SEHNR, CDR2 FQNEAQ (reference sequence). The DNA of the CDR3 is TGTGCCAGCAGCTTAAAGCGGCTCCTCTACAATGAGCAGTTCTTC. It yields the protein CASSLKRLLYNEQFF. Together with reference TRBV7-9 and TRBJ2-1, the CDR3 gives the full variable domain: DTGVSQNPRHKITKRGQNVTFRCDPISEHNRLYWYRQTLGQGPEFLTYFQNEAQLEKSRLLSDRFSAERPKGSFSTLEIQRTEQGDSAMYLCASSLKRLLYNEQFFGPGTRLTVL.

The chain uses TRBV7-9 and TRBJ2-1; D gene unclear. The CDR3 length is 16 residues. Germline-derived CDR1 and CDR2 are SEHNR and FQNEAQ (reference sequence). Trimming took 5 bases from V and 4 from J, leaving 18 bases between them. The CDR3, as DNA: TGTGCCAGCAGCGGCACTGGGCTACCCGAATACAATGAGCAGTTCTTC. It codes for CASSGTGLPEYNEQFF.

Concerning this clone: The sample contains more than one DNA sequence encoding this CDR3. The rearrangement joins TRBV7-9 to TRBJ2-1; a weak D match, TRBD1 (5 bases). V lost 3 bases to trimming and J lost 5 bases, with 5 bases between them. CDR3 size: 12 residues. The germline V gene encodes CDR1 SEHNR and CDR2 FQNEAQ (reference sequence). The chain's CDR3 is CASSLGHNEQFF. CDR3 in DNA: TGTGCCAGCAGCTTGGGGCACAATGAGCAGTTCTTC.

On this clone itself: Distinct nucleotide sequences in the sample also encode this CDR3. The rearrangement links TRBV7-9 to TRBJ1-1; possibly TRBD1 for D (6 bases). The CDR3 runs to 14 residues. Germline V gene data show CDR1 as SEHNR and CDR2 as FQNEAQ (reference sequence). Trimming removed 1 base from V and 3 bases from J, with 9 bases in between. This CDR3 reads CASSLVAGDTEAFF. CDR3 bases: TGTGCCAGCAGCTTAGTGGCAGGGGACACTGAAGCTTTCTTT.

The chain is built from TRBV9 and TRBJ2-7; 13 bases are shared with TRBD2. Germline V CDR1 and CDR2: SGDLS, YYNGEE. After removal of 0 bases from V and 7 bases from J, the junction contained 4 bases not matched to a gene. The CDR3 contains 15 residues. CDR3 nucleotide sequence: TGTGCCAGCAGCGTAGTACTAGCGGGAGGGAAGGAGCAGTACTTC. This translates into CASSVVLAGGKEQYF.

V gene TRBV6-1 combines with J gene TRBJ2-7, with D possibly being TRBD2 (5 bases). This CDR3 contains 14 residues. Germline V gene data show CDR1 as MNHNS and CDR2 as SASEGT. Trimming removed 3 bases from V and 4 bases from J, with 13 bases in between. The CDR3 protein is CASSDGNRRYEQYF. CDR3 DNA sequence: TGTGCCAGCAGTGACGGGAACCGGAGGTACGAGCAGTACTTC.

The rearrangement links TRBV9 to TRBJ2-7; 7 positions match TRBD2. Germline trimming cut 3 bases from V and 5 bases from J; bases unmatched to any gene: 8. CDR3 size: 14 residues. Germline V CDR1 and CDR2: SGDLS, YYNGEE. The CDR3, as DNA: TGTGCCAGCAGCGCAAGCTGGGAGGGAGACGAGCAGTACTTC. Residues: CASSASWEGDEQYF.

V and J are TRBV7-2 and TRBJ1-2; D may be TRBD1 (6 bases). Trimming took off 1 base at V and 2 bases at J, with 11 bases between the two ends. Germline V gene sequence: CDR1 SGHTA, CDR2 FQGNSA. The CDR3 has 15 amino acids. The CDR3 DNA reads as TGTGCCAGCAGCTTAGTGACTACAGGGAACTATGGCTACACCTTC. Its protein product is CASSLVTTGNYGYTF.

This chain uses TRBV4-1 with TRBJ2-7, with unresolved D. V was pared by 0 bases and J by 4 bases, with 10 bases between. Looked up from germline, CDR1 is MGHRA and CDR2 is YSYEKL. The CDR3 runs 14 residues. CDR3 amino acids: CASSQDESNYEQYF. DNA of the CDR3: TGCGCCAGCAGCCAAGATGAGTCAAATTACGAGCAGTACTTC.

The chain is built from TRBV6-5 and TRBJ2-1; D not resolved. Germline CDR1 MNHEY, CDR2 SVGAGI. Between the trimmed V and J ends, which lost 8 bases and 7 bases, there was a span of 12 bases. The CDR3 is 12 amino acids. CDR3: CASREITNEQFF. In DNA form, the CDR3 reads TGTGCCAGCCGTGAAATAACAAATGAGCAGTTCTTC.

The CDR3 protein is CASSLNDPADEQFF. In DNA form, the CDR3 reads TGTGCCAGCAGTTTAAACGACCCCGCGGATGAGCAGTTCTTC. V is TRBV27 and J is TRBJ2-1, with D uncertain. With 2 bases removed from V and 8 bases from J, the gap between germline ends came to 13 bases. CDR1 is MNHEY and CDR2 is SMNVEV in the germline V gene (reference sequence). This CDR3 contains 14 residues.

The chain is built from TRBV27 and TRBJ1-1; weak D call: TRBD1 (5 bases). Germline lookup yields CDR1 MNHEY and CDR2 SMNVEV (reference sequence). This CDR3 spans 14 amino acids. The V gene lost 2 bases and the J gene lost 6 bases, with 13 bases spanning the gap. The CDR3 sequence is CASSLKGQIPEAFF. The CDR3 DNA sequence: TGTGCCAGCAGTTTAAAAGGACAAATTCCTGAAGCTTTCTTT.

This sequence joins TRBV10-3 and TRBJ1-2, with D perhaps matching TRBD1 (6 bases). The CDR3 contains 15 residues. Germline values: CDR1 ENHRY, CDR2 SYGVKD. Deletions cut 0 bases from V and 3 bases from J, with 11 bases between. This CDR3 is CAISESSTGHYGYTF. CDR3 sequence (DNA): TGTGCCATCAGTGAGTCGAGCACAGGGCACTATGGCTACACCTTC.

The count of this clone is one. The CDR3 reads CASSPRTGGDTEAFF. The CDR3 DNA follows: TGTGCCAGCAGTCCCCGGACAGGCGGGGACACTGAAGCTTTCTTT. The V gene is TRBV27, the J gene TRBJ1-1, with 7 nucleotides matching TRBD1. CDR1 is MNHEY, CDR2 SMNVEV, per germline (reference sequence). This CDR3 spans 15 amino acids. V trimming: 5 bases; J trimming: 3 bases; junction bases outside the gene matches: 9.

This clone was seen only a few times. The chain has TRBV19 and TRBJ2-7, with D uncertain. Germline loops: CDR1 LNHDA, CDR2 SQIVND (reference sequence). The V and J ends lost 3 bases and 2 bases respectively, with 8 bases between them. This CDR3 contains 13 residues. DNA for the CDR3: TGTGCCAGTAGTATCTCTGGGACCTACGAGCAGTACTTC. Translated, it gives CASSISGTYEQYF.

The J gene is TRBJ1-4, the V gene TRBV18; D is perhaps TRBD1 (5 bases). Germline CDR1 and CDR2: KGHSH and LQKENI. Trimming took off 3 bases at V and 3 bases at J, with 11 bases between the two ends. This CDR3 is built from 15 residues. The CDR3 loop reads CASSPRMGANEKLFF. The DNA of the CDR3 is TGTGCCAGCTCACCGAGGATGGGGGCTAATGAAAAACTGTTTTTT.

The V gene is TRBV7-6, the J gene TRBJ2-1; D is tentatively TRBD1 or TRBD2 (5 bases each). The CDR3 consists of 13 residues. The V and J ends lost 5 bases and 5 bases respectively, with 10 bases between them. Germline CDR1 and CDR2: SGHVS and FNYEAQ. The CDR3 region is CASSRDGNNEQFF. In DNA form, the CDR3 reads TGTGCCAGCAGCCGGGACGGAAACAATGAGCAGTTCTTC.

V and J are TRBV9 and TRBJ2-5; D could derive from TRBD1 or TRBD2 (5 bases each). CDR1 and CDR2 (germline): SGDLS, YYNGEE. This CDR3 contains 16 residues. Trimming cost V 2 bases and J 2 bases, with 16 bases left between them. The CDR3 sequence is CASSVGAGVLQETQYF. CDR3 bases: TGTGCCAGCAGCGTCGGGGCTGGGGTCCTACAAGAGACCCAGTACTTC.

The rearrangement uses TRBV27 and TRBJ2-7; TRBD2 might be the D (6 bases). This CDR3 comprises 13 residues. The V and J ends lost 6 bases and 6 bases respectively, with 15 bases between them. Germline assignment: CDR1 MNHEY and CDR2 SMNVEV (reference sequence). The CDR3 reads CASRISGRSEQYF. The CDR3 coding sequence is TGTGCCAGCAGAATCTCCGGGAGAAGCGAGCAGTACTTC.